This entry describes one TCR beta chain. The antigen remains unidentified. Measured with immunoSEQ multiplex PCR; TCRdb has only the in-frame clones, and not every one. The sample carries roughly 3,000 clones, 78% recorded once. The CDR3 totals 16 residues. CDR1 and CDR2 (germline): SGHTS, YDEGEE. Germline trimming cut 6 bases from V and 3 bases from J; bases unmatched to any gene: 9. This entry belongs to a study of T cell clonotyping in hematopoietic cell transplantation. Study observations and caveats: Broader posttransplant TCR repertoire diversity was predicted by graft donor and pretransplant recipient Inverse Simpson Index values. No sorting was done, leaving CD4 and CD8 contributions mixed.

The TCR comes from a male patient between 60 and 69 years old who had an allogeneic stem cell transplant, so T cells may come from the graft donor. Some clones in this sample may be carry-over from other donors' samples. This sample comprised peripheral blood mononuclear cells, obtained 180 days after allogeneic stem cell transplant. V is TRBV5-8 and J is TRBJ1-1; 12 bases line up with TRBD1. CDR3 in DNA: TGTGCCAGCACCGGGACAGGGGGCGGGTGGTACACTGAAGCTTTCTTT. Residues: CASTGTGGGWYTEAFF.